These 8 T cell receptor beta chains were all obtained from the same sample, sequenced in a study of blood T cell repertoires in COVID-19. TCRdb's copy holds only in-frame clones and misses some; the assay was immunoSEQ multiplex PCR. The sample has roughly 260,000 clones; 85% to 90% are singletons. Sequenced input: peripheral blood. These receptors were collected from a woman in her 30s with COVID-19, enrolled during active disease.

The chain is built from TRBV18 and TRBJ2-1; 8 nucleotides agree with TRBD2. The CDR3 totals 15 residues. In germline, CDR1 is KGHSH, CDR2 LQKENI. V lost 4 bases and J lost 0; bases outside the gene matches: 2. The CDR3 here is CASSLSGSSYNEQFF. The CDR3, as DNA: TGTGCCAGCTCACTCAGCGGGAGCTCCTACAATGAGCAGTTCTTC.

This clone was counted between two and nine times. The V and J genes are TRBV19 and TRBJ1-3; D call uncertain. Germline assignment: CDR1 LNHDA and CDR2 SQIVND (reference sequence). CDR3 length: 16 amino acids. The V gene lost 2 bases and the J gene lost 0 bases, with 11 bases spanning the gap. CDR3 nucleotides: TGTGCCAGTAGTATACAGGACTATCGCTCTGGAAACACCATATATTTT. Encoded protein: CASSIQDYRSGNTIYF.

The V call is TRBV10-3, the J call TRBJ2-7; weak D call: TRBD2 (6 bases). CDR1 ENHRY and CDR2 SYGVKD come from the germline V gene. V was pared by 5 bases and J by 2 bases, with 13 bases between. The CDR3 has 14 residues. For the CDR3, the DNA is TGTGCCATCAGTCGGAAGGAGGGGACCTACGAGCAGTACTTC. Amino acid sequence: CAISRKEGTYEQYF.

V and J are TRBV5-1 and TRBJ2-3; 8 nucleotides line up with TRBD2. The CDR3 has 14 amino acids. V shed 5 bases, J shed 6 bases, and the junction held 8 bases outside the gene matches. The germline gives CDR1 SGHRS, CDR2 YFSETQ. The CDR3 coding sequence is TGCGCCAGCAGGTCGAGCGGGAGTTATGATACGCAGTATTTT. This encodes CASRSSGSYDTQYF.

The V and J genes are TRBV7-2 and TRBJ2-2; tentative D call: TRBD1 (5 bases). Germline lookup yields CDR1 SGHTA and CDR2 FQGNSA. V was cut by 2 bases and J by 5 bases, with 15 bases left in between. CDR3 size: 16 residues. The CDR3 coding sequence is TGTGCCAGCAGCTTATACGGACAAGGGGCGACCGGGGAGCTGTTTTTT. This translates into CASSLYGQGATGELFF.

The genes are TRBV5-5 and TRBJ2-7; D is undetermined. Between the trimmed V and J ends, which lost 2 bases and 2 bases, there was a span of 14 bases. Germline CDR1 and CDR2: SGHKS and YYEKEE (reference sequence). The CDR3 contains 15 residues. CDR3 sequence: CASSFETRRAYEQYF. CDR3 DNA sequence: TGTGCCAGCAGCTTTGAGACACGCCGAGCCTACGAGCAGTACTTC.

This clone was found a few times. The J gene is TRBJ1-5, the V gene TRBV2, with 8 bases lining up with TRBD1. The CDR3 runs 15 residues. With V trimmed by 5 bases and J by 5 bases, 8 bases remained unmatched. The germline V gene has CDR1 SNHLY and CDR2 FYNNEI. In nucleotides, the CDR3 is TGTGCCAGCAGTCGGACAGGGAGGTTATATCAGCCCCAGCATTTT. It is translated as CASSRTGRLYQPQHF.

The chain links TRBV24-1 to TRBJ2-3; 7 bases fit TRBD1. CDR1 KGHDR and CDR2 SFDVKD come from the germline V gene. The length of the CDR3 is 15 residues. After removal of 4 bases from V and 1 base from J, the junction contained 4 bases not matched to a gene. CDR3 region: CATSEPGGGTDTQYF. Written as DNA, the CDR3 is TGTGCCACCAGTGAACCAGGGGGAGGCACAGATACGCAGTATTTT.